Here is one TCR beta chain with its context. Its specificity is unknown. This sample stems from a study of OX40 agonist ivuxolimab in advanced cancers. Study-wide findings and caveats: With doses of 0.1 to 3.0 mg/kg, CD4+ and CD8+ blood T cells had undergone clonal expansion by week 6. Part of the nonresponder group also had normalized T-cell clonal expansion that was low. Antigen targets of the expanded peripheral T cells went undetermined.

V was clipped by 5 bases and J by 2 bases; unmatched bases: 12. From germline, CDR1 is SGHAT and CDR2 FQNNGV. This CDR3 is built from 16 residues. Sequencing used immunoSEQ multiplex PCR; TCRdb keeps in-frame clones, though not all of them. The profile shows about 35,000 clones, around 83% of them singletons. Sequences were derived from CD4+ or CD8+ T cells sorted from blood, sampled in a trial of the OX40 agonist ivuxolimab. The sequence came from an adult with an advanced solid tumor such as melanoma, head and neck, liver or kidney cancer. The J gene is TRBJ2-7, the V gene TRBV11-2, with 7 nucleotides matching TRBD1. The CDR3 reads CASSARGQGIPYEQYF. The CDR3 coding sequence is TGTGCCAGCAGCGCAAGGGGGCAGGGGATCCCCTACGAGCAGTACTTC.